This paragraph reports one TCR beta chain. The CDR3 runs 14 residues. With 3 bases removed from V and 6 bases from J, the gap between germline ends came to 15 bases. The V gene's germline CDR1 is SGHDN and CDR2 FVKESK. TCRdb's copy holds only in-frame clones and misses some; the assay was immunoSEQ multiplex PCR. The data contain about 2.3 million clones, 90% to 95% of them singletons. The sample is drawn from a study of shared clonotypes between healthy human individuals. The source is a man between 18 and 29 years old in good health. Some clones in this sample may be carry-over from other donors' samples. The specimen was naive CD4+ T cells from PBMCs. The subset here: CD45RA+ positively selected. This sequence joins TRBV14 and TRBJ2-7; D ambiguous. The CDR3 here is CASSQASLTVEQYF. CDR3 bases: TGTGCCAGCAGCCAGGCCAGCCTGACGGTCGAGCAGTACTTC.